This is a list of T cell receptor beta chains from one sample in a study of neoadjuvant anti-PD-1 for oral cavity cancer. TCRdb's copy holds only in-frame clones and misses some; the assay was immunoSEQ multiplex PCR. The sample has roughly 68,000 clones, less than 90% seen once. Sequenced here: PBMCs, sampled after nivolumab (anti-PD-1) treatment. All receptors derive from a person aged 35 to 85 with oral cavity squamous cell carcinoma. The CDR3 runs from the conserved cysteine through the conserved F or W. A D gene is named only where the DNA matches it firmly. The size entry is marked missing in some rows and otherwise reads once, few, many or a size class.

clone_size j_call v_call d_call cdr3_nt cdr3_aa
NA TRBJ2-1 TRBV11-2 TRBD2 TGTGCCAGCAGCATGGGACTAGCGGGAGTAGGTGAGCAGTTCTTC CASSMGLAGVGEQFF
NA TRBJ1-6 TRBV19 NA TGTGCCAGTACTCTCGGTAGGGACCAACCCCTCCACTTT CASTLGRDQPLHF
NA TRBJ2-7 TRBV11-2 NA TGTGCCAGCAGCCCCGCGGCGTACGAGCAGTACTTC CASSPAAYEQYF
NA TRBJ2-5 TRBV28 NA TGTGCCAGCAGTTCCCCCCCAGGGCAAGAGACCCAGTACTTC CASSSPPGQETQYF
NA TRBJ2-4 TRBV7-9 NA TGTGCCAGCAGCAACTACAGGGTCTCCGGGGCCAAAAACATTCAGTACTTC CASSNYRVSGAKNIQYF
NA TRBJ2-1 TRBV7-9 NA TGTGCCAGCAGCCCAGTTGGGGGGTCCTCCTACAATGAGCAGTTCTTC CASSPVGGSSYNEQFF
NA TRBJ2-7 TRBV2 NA TGTGCCAGCAGCGCGACGATCTCCTACGAGCAGTACTTC CASSATISYEQYF
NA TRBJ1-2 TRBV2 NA TGTGCCAGCACCCGGCAGGAAGGGGTTGGCTACACCTTC CASTRQEGVGYTF
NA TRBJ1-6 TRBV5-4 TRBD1 TGTGCCAGCAGCTTGGGTGACAGGGGGGTTTCACCCCTCCACTTT CASSLGDRGVSPLHF
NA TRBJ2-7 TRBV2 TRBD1 TGTGCCAGCGATAGAGACAGGGCATTCGACTACGAGCAGTACTTC CASDRDRAFDYEQYF
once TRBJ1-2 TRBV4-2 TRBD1 TGTGCCAGCAGCCAAGAGTGGACAGGGTGGTATGGCTACACCTTC CASSQEWTGWYGYTF
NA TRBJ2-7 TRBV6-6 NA TGTGCCAGCAGATCCTCTACAGGGAGGTCCTACGAGCAGTACTTC CASRSSTGRSYEQYF
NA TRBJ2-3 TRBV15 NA TGTGCCACCAGCAGAGATCGAAGCGGAGATACGCAGTATTTT CATSRDRSGDTQYF
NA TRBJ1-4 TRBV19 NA TGTGCCAGTAGTATAAATCATCGGGAAAAACTGTTTTTT CASSINHREKLFF
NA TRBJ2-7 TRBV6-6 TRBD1 TGTGCCAGCAGTTCCCTGGACAGGTTCCCTTCCTACGAGCAGTACTTC CASSSLDRFPSYEQYF
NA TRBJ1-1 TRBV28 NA TGTGCCAGCAGTTCCCCCAGGACGGGGAACACTGAAGCTTTCTTT CASSSPRTGNTEAFF
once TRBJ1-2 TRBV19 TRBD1 TGTGCCAGTAGTCAGCGACAGGGGGATCGCTATGGCTACACCTTC CASSQRQGDRYGYTF
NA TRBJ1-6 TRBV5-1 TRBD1 TGCGCCAGCAGCTACGGGAGGACAGGGGATTCACCCCTCCACTTT CASSYGRTGDSPLHF
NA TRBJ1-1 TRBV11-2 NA TGTGCCAGCAGCTTAGATGAGAACACTGAAGCTTTCTTT CASSLDENTEAFF
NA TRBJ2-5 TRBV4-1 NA TGCGCCAGCAGCCAAGGAGTCCGAGAGACCCAGTACTTC CASSQGVRETQYF
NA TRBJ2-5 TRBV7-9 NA TGTGCCAGCAGCTCTGGGCCGAGTTTACAAAAAGAGACCCAGTACTTC CASSSGPSLQKETQYF
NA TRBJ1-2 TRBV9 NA TGTGCCAGCAGCGTAGAAGGGGGGGCTAACTATGGCTACACCTTC CASSVEGGANYGYTF
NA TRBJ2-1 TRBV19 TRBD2 TGTGCCACCCGCCCGACTAGCGTCGCCAATGAGCAGTTCTTC CATRPTSVANEQFF
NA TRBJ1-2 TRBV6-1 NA TGTGCCAGCAGTGACAGATATGGCTACACCTTC CASSDRYGYTF
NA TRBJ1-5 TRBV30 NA TGTGCCTGGAGTGTAGGTGGGCATCAGCCCCAGCATTTT CAWSVGGHQPQHF